Listed below are T cell receptor beta chains from one sample, sequenced in a study of PD-L1 blockade in urothelial cancer. Assay: immunoSEQ multiplex PCR; the TCRdb copy retains only in-frame clones and omits some. The sample consists of about 2,400 clones, over 35% of them appearing once. This material consisted of tumor tissue, taken before atezolizumab (anti-PD-L1) treatment. The receptors were gathered from a man between 60 and 75 years old with urothelial cancer. Each CDR3 is given with its conserved first and last residue. Fields, in order: CDR3 DNA, CDR3 protein, clone size, J gene, CDR3 length, D gene, V gene. The D gene is left open where the match is weak. Only part of the rows carry a size: once, few, many, or a class if the clone is expanded.

TGTGCCAGCAGCTCTGCCACAGGGGGCTTCACAGATACGCAGTATTTT	CASSSATGGFTDTQYF	-	TRBJ2-3	16	TRBD1	TRBV11-3
TGCAGCGTTGAAGAGGGGATTGGTCAAGAGACCCAGTACTTC	CSVEEGIGQETQYF	-	TRBJ2-5	14	-	TRBV29-1
TGTGCTAGTGGTTTGCCCCCCGGGGCTCGAACCGGGGAGCTGTTTTTT	CASGLPPGARTGELFF	-	TRBJ2-2	16	-	TRBV12-5
TGTGCCAGTAGGGAAGGGAAACAGGGAATCGACGAGCAGTACTTC	CASREGKQGIDEQYF	once	TRBJ2-7	15	-	TRBV19
TGCAGCGTTGTGGGGGTGATGGGTGGAAACACCATATATTTT	CSVVGVMGGNTIYF	once	TRBJ1-3	14	-	TRBV29-1
TGTGCCAGCAGCCCCACCGGGGAAAAAGGGTCCACCTACGAGCAGTACTTC	CASSPTGEKGSTYEQYF	medium-sized	TRBJ2-7	17	-	TRBV9
TGTGCCATCAGTGAGTCCGGGACAGGGTCCTACACCTTC	CAISESGTGSYTF	-	TRBJ1-2	13	TRBD1	TRBV10-3
TGTGCCAGCTCACACGGGACAGCTAATCAGCCCCAGCATTTT	CASSHGTANQPQHF	-	TRBJ1-5	14	TRBD1	TRBV18
TGTGCCAGCCGGGACAGGGTCATTGCGATTAGCAATCAGCCCCAGTATTTT	CASRDRVIAISNQPQYF	-	TRBJ2-3	17	TRBD1	TRBV19
TGTGCCAGCAGTGAAGCGGGGACTAATGAAAAACTGTTTTTT	CASSEAGTNEKLFF	-	TRBJ1-4	14	-	TRBV6-1
TGCAGCGCTGGGACAGGGAATCCTAGTTCCGAGCAGTACTTC	CSAGTGNPSSEQYF	-	TRBJ2-7	14	TRBD1	TRBV29-1
TGTGCCAGCAGCTTATTAGGGGGGGCCGCCGATACGCAGTATTTT	CASSLLGGAADTQYF	medium-sized	TRBJ2-3	15	-	TRBV11-3
TGCGCCAGCAGCTTGGGGGACCGTGCTAGCACAGATACGCAGTATTTT	CASSLGDRASTDTQYF	once	TRBJ2-3	16	-	TRBV5-1
TGTGCCAGCAGCTTAGTGTCGGGGGGGGGCGCAGATACGCAGTATTTT	CASSLVSGGGADTQYF	few	TRBJ2-3	16	-	TRBV7-5
TGTGCCAGCAGTTACTCGACGAACACTGAAGCTTTCTTT	CASSYSTNTEAFF	-	TRBJ1-1	13	-	TRBV6-8
TGTGCCAGCAGCCAAGGACAGGTGTTGCCCTACAATGAGCAGTTCTTC	CASSQGQVLPYNEQFF	-	TRBJ2-1	16	-	TRBV14
TGTGCCAGCAGTTACCTTTACTATGGCTACACCTTC	CASSYLYYGYTF	few	TRBJ1-2	12	-	TRBV6-8
TGTGCCAGCAGTTTATCGTGGACAGAGTGGATTGACGAGCAGTACTTC	CASSLSWTEWIDEQYF	-	TRBJ2-7	16	-	TRBV28
TGTGCCACCAGCAGAGACGGGGACCGTAGGGGGGATGAGCAGTTCTTC	CATSRDGDRRGDEQFF	-	TRBJ2-1	16	-	TRBV15
TGTGCCAGTAGTCGTTCCGGGACAACCTACGAGCAGTACTTC	CASSRSGTTYEQYF	once	TRBJ2-7	14	-	TRBV19
TGTGCCAGCGCCCCCGGGCCTCCAAGGCCCAATGAAAAACTGTTTTTT	CASAPGPPRPNEKLFF	medium-sized	TRBJ1-4	16	-	TRBV11-3
TGTGCCAGCTTGCTCACAGGGGATGCGGACGAGCAGTACTTC	CASLLTGDADEQYF	few	TRBJ2-7	14	TRBD1	TRBV9
TGCACCAGCAGCTCCGGGACAGGGGGCAACTCTGCTGGAAACACCATATATTTT	CTSSSGTGGNSAGNTIYF	-	TRBJ1-3	18	TRBD1	TRBV5-1
TGTGCCAGCACCCCGGTGGAGGGGGAGGGAGAGACCCAATACTTC	CASTPVEGEGETQYF	medium-sized	TRBJ2-5	15	-	TRBV11-3
TGTGCCAGCAGTTTTATTCAGGGGACCTACGAGCAGTACTTC	CASSFIQGTYEQYF	-	TRBJ2-7	14	-	TRBV28
TGTGCCAGCAGACTAACAGGGGCCGGGAGAGGCATCATATATTTT	CASRLTGAGRGIIYF	once	TRBJ1-3	15	TRBD1	TRBV28
TGTGCCAGCAGGGCGCAGGTCTCCTACGAGCAGTACTTC	CASRAQVSYEQYF	medium-sized	TRBJ2-7	13	-	TRBV6-8
TGTGCCAGCAGCGTACTCTCTGGAAACACCATATATTTT	CASSVLSGNTIYF	few	TRBJ1-3	13	-	TRBV9
TGTGCCAGCAGCAGGACTAGCGGGGTGGATACGCAGTATTTT	CASSRTSGVDTQYF	-	TRBJ2-3	14	TRBD2	TRBV11-3
TGTGCCAGCAGCTTGACAGGGAATAATTCACCCCTCCACTTT	CASSLTGNNSPLHF	large	TRBJ1-6	14	TRBD1	TRBV11-3
TGCGCCAGCAGCCAAGATTTTGGAGGTCGAAACACCGGGGAGCTGTTTTTT	CASSQDFGGRNTGELFF	medium-sized	TRBJ2-2	17	-	TRBV4-1
TGTGCCAGCAGTTCCCCTGGAGGGGGGACCCTTGGCGAGCAGTACTTC	CASSSPGGGTLGEQYF	few	TRBJ2-7	16	-	TRBV28
TGTGCCAGCAGCCTACTTCTCCGGGTCTTGGAGCATCAGCCCCAGCATTTT	CASSLLLRVLEHQPQHF	-	TRBJ1-5	17	-	TRBV28
TGTGCCAGCAGTTACTCGGGTTACAGGGGTTACTCTGGGGCCAACGTCCTGACTTTC	CASSYSGYRGYSGANVLTF	-	TRBJ2-6	19	TRBD1	TRBV6-8
TGTGCCATCAGTGTGGCCGACCGCACAGATACGCAGTATTTT	CAISVADRTDTQYF	-	TRBJ2-3	14	-	TRBV10-3
TGTGCCAGCAGTGAGGGAACAACTGGACAAAGTCGGGCCAACGTCCTGACTTTC	CASSEGTTGQSRANVLTF	-	TRBJ2-6	18	-	TRBV25-1
TGTGCCAGTAGTCTACAACAGAACACCGGGGAGCTGTTTTTT	CASSLQQNTGELFF	few	TRBJ2-2	14	-	TRBV19
TGCGCCAGCAGCTACTCCGGGACAGACCTTGGAAACACCATATATTTT	CASSYSGTDLGNTIYF	-	TRBJ1-3	16	TRBD1	TRBV5-1
TGTGCCAGCAGAAGACAGGGTAACTATGGCTACACCTTC	CASRRQGNYGYTF	-	TRBJ1-2	13	TRBD1	TRBV6-8
TGTGCCAGCAGTACCCCCTTTGGCACCGGGGAGCTGTTTTTT	CASSTPFGTGELFF	once	TRBJ2-2	14	-	TRBV25-1
TGTGCCAGCAGTTTAGGGGGGGTTAGCACAGATACGCAGTATTTT	CASSLGGVSTDTQYF	-	TRBJ2-3	15	TRBD2	TRBV28
TGTGCCAGTAGTACAACGACAGGGGCTCAGCCCCAGCATTTT	CASSTTTGAQPQHF	-	TRBJ1-5	14	TRBD1	TRBV19
TGCAGCGTTGAAGGGGGGACTAGTTCAGATACGCAGTATTTT	CSVEGGTSSDTQYF	-	TRBJ2-3	14	TRBD2	TRBV29-1
TGTGCCAGCAGCCCCGGACGAACTACCTACGAGCAGTACTTC	CASSPGRTTYEQYF	-	TRBJ2-7	14	-	TRBV11-3
TGTGCCAGCAGTCGCCGGGGAGGTGGCAATCAGCCCCAGCATTTT	CASSRRGGGNQPQHF	-	TRBJ1-5	15	-	TRBV28
TGCGCCAGCAGCTCCCTCCGGGACAGGGCAATCGATGAGCAGTTCTTC	CASSSLRDRAIDEQFF	few	TRBJ2-1	16	TRBD1	TRBV23-1
TGTGCCAGCAGCTTAGGATCGGGAGACAACGAGCAGTACTTC	CASSLGSGDNEQYF	-	TRBJ2-7	14	-	TRBV11-3
TGTGCCAGCAGTTACTCGGGCCATAATGAAAAACTGTTTTTT	CASSYSGHNEKLFF	medium-sized	TRBJ1-4	14	-	TRBV6-8
TGTGCCTGGAGTGGGGGACAGGAATCCTACGAGCAGTACTTC	CAWSGGQESYEQYF	-	TRBJ2-7	14	TRBD1	TRBV30
TGTGCCAGCAGTTTATCGGGACAGTTCTCTGGGGCCAACGTCCTGACTTTC	CASSLSGQFSGANVLTF	few	TRBJ2-6	17	TRBD1	TRBV28
TGTGCCAGCTCGGGGACAACAACAGATACGCAGTATTTT	CASSGTTTDTQYF	-	TRBJ2-3	13	-	TRBV9
TGTGCCAGCAGCTTCAGGGGCTCGCAAGAGACCCAGTACTTC	CASSFRGSQETQYF	medium-sized	TRBJ2-5	14	-	TRBV11-3